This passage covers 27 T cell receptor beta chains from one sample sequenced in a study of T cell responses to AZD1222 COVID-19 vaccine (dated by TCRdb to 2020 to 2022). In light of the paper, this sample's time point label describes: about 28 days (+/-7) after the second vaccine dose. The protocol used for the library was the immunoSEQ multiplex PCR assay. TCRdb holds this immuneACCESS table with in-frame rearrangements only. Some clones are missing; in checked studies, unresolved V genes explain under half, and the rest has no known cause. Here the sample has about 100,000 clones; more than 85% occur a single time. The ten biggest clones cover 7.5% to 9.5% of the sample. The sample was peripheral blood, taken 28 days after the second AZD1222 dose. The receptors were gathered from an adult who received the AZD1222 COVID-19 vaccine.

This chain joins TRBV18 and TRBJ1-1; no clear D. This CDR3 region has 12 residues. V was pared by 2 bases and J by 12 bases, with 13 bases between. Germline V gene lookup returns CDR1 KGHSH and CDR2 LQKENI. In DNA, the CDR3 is TGTGCCAGCTCACCAACGGGAATAGGAACTTTCTTT. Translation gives CASSPTGIGTFF.

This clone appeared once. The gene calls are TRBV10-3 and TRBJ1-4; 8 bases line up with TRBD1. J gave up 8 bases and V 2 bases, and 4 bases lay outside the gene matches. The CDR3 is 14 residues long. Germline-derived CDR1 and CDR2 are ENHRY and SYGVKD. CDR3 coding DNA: TGTGCCATCAGTGAGGGGACAGGCGGGGAAAAACTGTTTTTT. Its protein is CAISEGTGGEKLFF.

For the CDR3, the DNA is TGTGCCAGTAGTTTCGGACTAGCGGGAGTCAGGGAGCAGTACTTC. It is translated as CASSFGLAGVREQYF. V is TRBV19 and J is TRBJ2-7; 13 bases line up with TRBD2. Trimming at V came to 5 bases and at J to 7 bases, leaving 8 bases not matched to a gene. The length of the CDR3 is 15 residues. Per the germline V gene, CDR1 is LNHDA and CDR2 is SQIVND (reference sequence).

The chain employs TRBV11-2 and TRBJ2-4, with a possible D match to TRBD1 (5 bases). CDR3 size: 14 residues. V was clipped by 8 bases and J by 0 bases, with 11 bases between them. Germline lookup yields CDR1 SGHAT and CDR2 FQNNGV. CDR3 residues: CASQTELAKNIQYF. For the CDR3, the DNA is TGTGCCAGCCAGACAGAGCTAGCCAAAAACATTCAGTACTTC.

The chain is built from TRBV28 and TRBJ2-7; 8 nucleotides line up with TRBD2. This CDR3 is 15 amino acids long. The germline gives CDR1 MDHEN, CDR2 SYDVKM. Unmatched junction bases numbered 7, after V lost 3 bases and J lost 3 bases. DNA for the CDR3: TGTGCCAGCAGTTTTTTGGATAGCGGGATCTACGAGCAGTACTTC. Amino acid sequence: CASSFLDSGIYEQYF.

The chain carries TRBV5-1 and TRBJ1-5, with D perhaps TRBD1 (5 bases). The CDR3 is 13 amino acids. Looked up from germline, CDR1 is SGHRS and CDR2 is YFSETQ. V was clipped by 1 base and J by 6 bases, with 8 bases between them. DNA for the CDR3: TGCGCCAGCAGCTTGTGGGGGGGTCAGCCCCAGCATTTT. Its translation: CASSLWGGQPQHF. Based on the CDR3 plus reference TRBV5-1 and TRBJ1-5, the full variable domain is KAGVTQTPRYLIKTRGQQVTLSCSPISGHRSVSWYQQTPGQGLQFLFEYFSETQRNKGNFPGRFSGRQFSNSRSEMNVSTLELGDSALYLCASSLWGGQPQHFGDGTRLSIL.

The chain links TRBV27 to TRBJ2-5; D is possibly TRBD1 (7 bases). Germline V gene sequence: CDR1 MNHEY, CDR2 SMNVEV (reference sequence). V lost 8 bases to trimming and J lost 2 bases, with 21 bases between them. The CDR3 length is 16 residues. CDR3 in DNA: TGTGCCAGCGCGGGCGGGGCGGGACAGATTCAAGAGACCCAGTACTTC. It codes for CASAGGAGQIQETQYF.

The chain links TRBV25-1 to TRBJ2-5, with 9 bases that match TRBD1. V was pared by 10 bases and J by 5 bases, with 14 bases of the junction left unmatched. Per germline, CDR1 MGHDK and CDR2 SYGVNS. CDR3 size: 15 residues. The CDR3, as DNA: TGTGCCACCTCGCTTGGGACAGGGAGCCGGGAGACCCAGTACTTC. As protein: CATSLGTGSRETQYF. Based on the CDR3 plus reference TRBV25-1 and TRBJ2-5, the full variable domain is EADIYQTPRYLVIGTGKKITLECSQTMGHDKMYWYQQDPGMELHLIHYSYGVNSTEKGDLSSESTVSRIRTEHFPLTLESARPSHTSQYLCATSLGTGSRETQYFGPGTRLLVL.

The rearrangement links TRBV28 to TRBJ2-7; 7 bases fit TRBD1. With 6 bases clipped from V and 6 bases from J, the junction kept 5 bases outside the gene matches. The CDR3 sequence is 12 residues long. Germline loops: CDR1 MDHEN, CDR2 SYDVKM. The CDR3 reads CASSSTGSEQYF. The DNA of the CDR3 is TGTGCCAGCAGCTCGACAGGGTCCGAGCAGTACTTC. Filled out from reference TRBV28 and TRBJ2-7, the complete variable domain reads DVKVTQSSRYLVKRTGEKVFLECVQDMDHENMFWYRQDPGLGLRLIYFSYDVKMKEKGDIPEGYSVSREKKERFSLILESASTNQTSMYLCASSSTGSEQYFGPGTRLTVT.

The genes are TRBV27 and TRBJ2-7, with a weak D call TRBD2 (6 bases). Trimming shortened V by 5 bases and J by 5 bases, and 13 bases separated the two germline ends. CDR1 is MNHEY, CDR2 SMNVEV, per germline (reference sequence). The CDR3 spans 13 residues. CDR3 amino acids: CASSNTWGDEQYF. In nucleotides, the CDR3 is TGTGCCAGCAGTAATACCTGGGGGGACGAGCAGTACTTC.

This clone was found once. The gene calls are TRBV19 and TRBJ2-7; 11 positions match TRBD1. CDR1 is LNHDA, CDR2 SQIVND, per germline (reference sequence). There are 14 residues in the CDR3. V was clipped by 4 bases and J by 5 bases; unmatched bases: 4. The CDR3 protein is CASSKGQGGNEQYF. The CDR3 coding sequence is TGTGCCAGTAGTAAGGGACAGGGGGGTAACGAGCAGTACTTC.

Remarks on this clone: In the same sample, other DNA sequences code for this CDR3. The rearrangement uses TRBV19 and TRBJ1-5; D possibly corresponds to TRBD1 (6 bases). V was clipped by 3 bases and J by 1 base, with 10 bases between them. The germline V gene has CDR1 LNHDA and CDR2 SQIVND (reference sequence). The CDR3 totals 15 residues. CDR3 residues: CASSIPGTSNQPQHF. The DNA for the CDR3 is TGTGCCAGTAGTATTCCAGGGACAAGCAATCAGCCCCAGCATTTT. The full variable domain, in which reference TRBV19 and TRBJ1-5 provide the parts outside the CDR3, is DGGITQSPKYLFRKEGQNVTLSCEQNLNHDAMYWYRQDPGQGLRLIYYSQIVNDFQKGDIAEGYSVSREKKESFPLTVTSAQKNPTAFYLCASSIPGTSNQPQHFGDGTRLSIL.

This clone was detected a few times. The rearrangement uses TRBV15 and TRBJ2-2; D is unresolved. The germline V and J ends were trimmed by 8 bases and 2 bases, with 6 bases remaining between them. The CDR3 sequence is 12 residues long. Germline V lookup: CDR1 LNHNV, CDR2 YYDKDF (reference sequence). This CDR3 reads CATAVNTGELFF. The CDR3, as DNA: TGTGCCACCGCAGTAAACACCGGGGAGCTGTTTTTT. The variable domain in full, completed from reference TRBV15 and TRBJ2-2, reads DAMVIQNPRYQVTQFGKPVTLSCSQTLNHNVMYWYQQKSSQAPKLLFHYYDKDFNNEADTPDNFQSRRPNTSFCFLDIRSPGLGDTAMYLCATAVNTGELFFGEGSRLTVL.

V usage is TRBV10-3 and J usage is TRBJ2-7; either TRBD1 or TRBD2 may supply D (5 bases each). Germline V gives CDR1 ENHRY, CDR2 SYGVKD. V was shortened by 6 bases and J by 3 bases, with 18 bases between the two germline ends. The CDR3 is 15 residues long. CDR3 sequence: CAIRDGTTARYEQYF. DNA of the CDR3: TGTGCCATCAGGGACGGGACCACGGCCCGCTACGAGCAGTACTTC.

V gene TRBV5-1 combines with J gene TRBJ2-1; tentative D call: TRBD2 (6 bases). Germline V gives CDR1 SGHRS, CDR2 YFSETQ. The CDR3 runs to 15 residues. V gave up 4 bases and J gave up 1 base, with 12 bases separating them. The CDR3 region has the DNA TGCGCCAGCAGCATCGGGACTGAGTCCTACAATGAGCAGTTCTTC. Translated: CASSIGTESYNEQFF.

This chain's CDR3 is CASSDTFAWGGYTF. The CDR3 DNA sequence: TGTGCCAGCAGTGACACCTTCGCATGGGGAGGCTACACCTTC. The rearrangement links TRBV6-6 to TRBJ1-2, with D unresolved. The CDR3 extends over 14 amino acids. Deletions cut 5 bases from V and 8 bases from J, with 18 bases between. Germline assignment: CDR1 MNHNY and CDR2 SVGAGI (reference sequence).

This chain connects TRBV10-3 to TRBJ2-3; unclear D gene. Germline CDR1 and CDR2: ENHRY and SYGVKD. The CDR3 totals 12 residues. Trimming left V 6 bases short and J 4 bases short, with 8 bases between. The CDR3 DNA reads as TGTGCCATCAGCAGAGGCCCAGATACGCAGTATTTT. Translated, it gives CAISRGPDTQYF.

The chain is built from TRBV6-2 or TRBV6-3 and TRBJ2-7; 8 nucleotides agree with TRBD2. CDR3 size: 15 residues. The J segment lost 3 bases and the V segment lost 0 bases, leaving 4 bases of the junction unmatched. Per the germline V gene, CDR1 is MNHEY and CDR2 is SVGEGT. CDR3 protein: CASSYSGTSLYEQYF. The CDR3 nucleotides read TGTGCCAGCAGTTACTCCGGGACTAGTCTCTACGAGCAGTACTTC.

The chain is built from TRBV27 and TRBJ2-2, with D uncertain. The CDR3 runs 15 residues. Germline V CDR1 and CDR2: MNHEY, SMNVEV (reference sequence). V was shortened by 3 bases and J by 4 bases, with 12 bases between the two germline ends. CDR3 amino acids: CASSFLPWRTGELFF. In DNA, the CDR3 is TGTGCCAGCAGTTTTCTCCCCTGGCGCACCGGGGAGCTGTTTTTT.

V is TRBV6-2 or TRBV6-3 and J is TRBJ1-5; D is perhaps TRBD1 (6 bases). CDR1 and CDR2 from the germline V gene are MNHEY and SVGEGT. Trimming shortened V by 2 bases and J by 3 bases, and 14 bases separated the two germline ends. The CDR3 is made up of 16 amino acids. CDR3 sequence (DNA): TGTGCCAGCAGTTACGGGGGCAGTCTACCCAATCAGCCCCAGCATTTT. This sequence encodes CASSYGGSLPNQPQHF.

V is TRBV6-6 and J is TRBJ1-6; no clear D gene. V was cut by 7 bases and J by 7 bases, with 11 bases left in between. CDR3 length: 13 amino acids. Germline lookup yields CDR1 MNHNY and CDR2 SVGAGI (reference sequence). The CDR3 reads CASTTDLNSPLHF. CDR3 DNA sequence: TGTGCCAGCACCACGGACCTCAATTCACCCCTCCACTTT.

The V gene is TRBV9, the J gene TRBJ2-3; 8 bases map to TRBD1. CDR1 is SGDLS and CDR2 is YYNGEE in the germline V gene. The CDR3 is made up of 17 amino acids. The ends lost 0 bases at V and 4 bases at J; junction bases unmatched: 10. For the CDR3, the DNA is TGTGCCAGCAGCGTAGGAGGGTCAGGGGGCTGGCCAGATACGCAGTATTTT. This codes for CASSVGGSGGWPDTQYF.

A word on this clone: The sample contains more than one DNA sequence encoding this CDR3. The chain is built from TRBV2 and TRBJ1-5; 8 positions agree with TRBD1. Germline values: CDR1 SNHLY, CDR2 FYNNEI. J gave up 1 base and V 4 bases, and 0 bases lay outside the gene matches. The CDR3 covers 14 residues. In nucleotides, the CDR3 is TGTGCCAGCAGTGGACAGGGGAGCAATCAGCCCCAGCATTTT. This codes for CASSGQGSNQPQHF.

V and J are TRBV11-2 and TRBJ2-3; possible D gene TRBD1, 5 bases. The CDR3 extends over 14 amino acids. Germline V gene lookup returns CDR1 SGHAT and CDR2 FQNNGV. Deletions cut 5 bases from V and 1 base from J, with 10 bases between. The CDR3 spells CASSPDRGTDTQYF. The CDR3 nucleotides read TGTGCCAGCAGCCCTGACAGAGGCACAGATACGCAGTATTTT.

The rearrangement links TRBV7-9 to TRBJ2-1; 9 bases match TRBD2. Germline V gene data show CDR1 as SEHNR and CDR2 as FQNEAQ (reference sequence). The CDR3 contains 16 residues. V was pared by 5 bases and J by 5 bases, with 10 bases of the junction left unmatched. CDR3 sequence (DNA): TGTGCCAGCAGCCCCCGAATAGCGGGGGCCGACAATGAGCAGTTCTTC. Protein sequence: CASSPRIAGADNEQFF.

The CDR3 protein is CASSKGRNTIYF. The CDR3 DNA reads as TGTGCCAGCAGCAAGGGGAGAAACACCATATATTTT. This chain joins TRBV12-3 or TRBV12-4 and TRBJ1-3; maybe TRBD1 (5 bases). Trimming cost V 6 bases and J 5 bases, with 8 bases left between them. CDR3 size: 12 residues.

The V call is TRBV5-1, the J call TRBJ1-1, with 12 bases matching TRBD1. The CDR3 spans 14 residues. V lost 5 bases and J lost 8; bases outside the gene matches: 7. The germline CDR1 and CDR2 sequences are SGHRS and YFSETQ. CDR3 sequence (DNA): TGCGCCAGCAGTACACAGGGACAGGGGGCCGAAGCTTTCTTT. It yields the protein CASSTQGQGAEAFF.